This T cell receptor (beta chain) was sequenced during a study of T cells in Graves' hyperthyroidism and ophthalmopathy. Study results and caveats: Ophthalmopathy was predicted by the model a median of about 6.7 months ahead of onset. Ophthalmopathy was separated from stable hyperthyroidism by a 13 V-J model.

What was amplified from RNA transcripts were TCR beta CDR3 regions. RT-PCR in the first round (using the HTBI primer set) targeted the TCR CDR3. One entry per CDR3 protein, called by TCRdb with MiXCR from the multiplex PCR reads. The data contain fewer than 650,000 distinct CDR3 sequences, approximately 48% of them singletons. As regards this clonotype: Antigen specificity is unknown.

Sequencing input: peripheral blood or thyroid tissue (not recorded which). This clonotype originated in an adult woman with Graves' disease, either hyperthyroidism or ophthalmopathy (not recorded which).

CDR3 nucleotides: TGTGCCAGCTTCTCGAGGGAAGATGGCTACACCTTC. Amino acids: CASFSREDGYTF. This chain uses TRBV28 with TRBJ1-2, with D unresolved. CDR1 and CDR2 from the germline V gene are MDHEN and SYDVKM. The CDR3 is made up of 12 amino acids. Trimming pared 8 bases from V and 6 bases from J, leaving 13 bases between.